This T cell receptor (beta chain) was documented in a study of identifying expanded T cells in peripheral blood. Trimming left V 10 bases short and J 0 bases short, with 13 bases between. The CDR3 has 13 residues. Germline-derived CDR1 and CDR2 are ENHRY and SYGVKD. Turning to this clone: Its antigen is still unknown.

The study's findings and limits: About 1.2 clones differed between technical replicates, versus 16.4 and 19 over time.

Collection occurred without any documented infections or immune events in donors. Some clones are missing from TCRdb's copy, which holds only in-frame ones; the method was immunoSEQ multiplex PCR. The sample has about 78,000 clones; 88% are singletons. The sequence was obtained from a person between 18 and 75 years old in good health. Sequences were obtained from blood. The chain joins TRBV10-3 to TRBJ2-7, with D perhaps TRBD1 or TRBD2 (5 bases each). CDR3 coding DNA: TGTGCCACTCGGGGCGACAGCTCCTACGAGCAGTACTTC. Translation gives CATRGDSSYEQYF.